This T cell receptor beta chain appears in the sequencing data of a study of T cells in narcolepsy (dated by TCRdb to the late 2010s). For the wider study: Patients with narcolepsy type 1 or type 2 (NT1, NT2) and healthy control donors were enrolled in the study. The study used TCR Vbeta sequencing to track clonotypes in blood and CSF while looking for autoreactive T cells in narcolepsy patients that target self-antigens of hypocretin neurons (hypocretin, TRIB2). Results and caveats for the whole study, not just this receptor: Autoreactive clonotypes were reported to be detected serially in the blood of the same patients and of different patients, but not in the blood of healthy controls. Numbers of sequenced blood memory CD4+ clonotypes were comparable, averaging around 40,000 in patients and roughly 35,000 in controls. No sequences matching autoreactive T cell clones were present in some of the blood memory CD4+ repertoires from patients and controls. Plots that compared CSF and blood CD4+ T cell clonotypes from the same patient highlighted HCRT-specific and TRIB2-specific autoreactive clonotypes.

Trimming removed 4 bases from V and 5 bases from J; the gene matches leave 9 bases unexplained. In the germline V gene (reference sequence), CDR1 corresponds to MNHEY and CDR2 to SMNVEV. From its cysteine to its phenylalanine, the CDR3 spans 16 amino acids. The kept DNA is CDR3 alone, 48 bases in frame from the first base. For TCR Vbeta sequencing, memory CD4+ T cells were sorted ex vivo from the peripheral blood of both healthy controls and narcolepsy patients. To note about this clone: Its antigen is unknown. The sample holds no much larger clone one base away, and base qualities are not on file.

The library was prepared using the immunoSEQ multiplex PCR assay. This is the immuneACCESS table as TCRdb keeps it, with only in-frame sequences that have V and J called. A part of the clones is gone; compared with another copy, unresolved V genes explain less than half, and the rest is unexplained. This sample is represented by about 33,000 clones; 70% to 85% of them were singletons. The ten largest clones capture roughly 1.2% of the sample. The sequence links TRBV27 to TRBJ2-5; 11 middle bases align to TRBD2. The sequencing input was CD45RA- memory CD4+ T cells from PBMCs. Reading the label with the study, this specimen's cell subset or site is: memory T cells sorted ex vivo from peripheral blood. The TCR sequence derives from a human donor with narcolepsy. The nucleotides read TGTGCCAGCAGTTCAGGAGACTTAGCGGGGGGGGAGACCCAGTACTTC. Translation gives CASSSGDLAGGETQYF.